This T cell receptor gamma chain was captured by sequencing in a study of gamma-delta chains in newborns, infants, children. About the research overall: Polyclonal expansion of innate γδ T cells after birth follows microbial exposure.

TCRdb ran CATT on the reads. The top ten hold more than 15% of the sample, which has 4,000 or so gamma-chain clones, around two thirds seen once. CDR1 is VINAFY and CDR2 is YDVSNSKD in the germline V gene. The CDR3 contains 14 residues. Unmatched junction bases numbered 4, after V lost 1 base and J lost 1 base. The sequence was obtained from a child who was a newborn, infant or young child, either healthy, febrile or measles-vaccinated (not recorded which). The sequencing input was blood. This sequence joins TRGV5 and TRGJ1 or TRGJ2. Assignment of the J gene here rests on matching the DNA to germline, because TCRdb gives none. The CDR3 here is CATWDSLNYYKKLF. CDR3 DNA: TGTGCCACCTGGGACAGCCTAAATTATTATAAGAAACTCTTT.